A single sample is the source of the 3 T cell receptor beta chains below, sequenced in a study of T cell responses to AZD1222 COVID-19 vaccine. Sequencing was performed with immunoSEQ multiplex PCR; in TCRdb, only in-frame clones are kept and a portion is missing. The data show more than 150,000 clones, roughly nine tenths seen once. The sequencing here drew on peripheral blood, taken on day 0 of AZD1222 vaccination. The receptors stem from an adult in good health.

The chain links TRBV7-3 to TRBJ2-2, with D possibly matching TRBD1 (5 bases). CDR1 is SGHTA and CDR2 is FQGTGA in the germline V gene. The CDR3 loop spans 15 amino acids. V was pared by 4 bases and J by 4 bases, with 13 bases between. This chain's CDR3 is CASSYAGIGTGELFF. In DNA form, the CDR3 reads TGTGCCAGCAGCTATGCAGGGATCGGCACCGGGGAGCTGTTTTTT.

DNA of the CDR3: TGTGCCTGGAGTGCATCTATCCGGGGCACTGAAGCTTTCTTT. Residues: CAWSASIRGTEAFF. J is TRBJ1-1 and V is TRBV30; D is unclear. The germline V gene has CDR1 GTSNPN and CDR2 SVGIG (reference sequence). The germline V and J ends were trimmed by 1 base and 4 bases, with 13 bases remaining between them. The CDR3 length is 14 residues.

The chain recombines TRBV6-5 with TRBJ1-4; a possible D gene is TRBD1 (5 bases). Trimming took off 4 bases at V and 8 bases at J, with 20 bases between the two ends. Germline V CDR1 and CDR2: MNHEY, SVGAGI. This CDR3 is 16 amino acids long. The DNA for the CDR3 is TGTGCCAGCAGTTCTGAAGGACGGACAAGTATCGAAAAACTGTTTTTT. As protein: CASSSEGRTSIEKLFF.